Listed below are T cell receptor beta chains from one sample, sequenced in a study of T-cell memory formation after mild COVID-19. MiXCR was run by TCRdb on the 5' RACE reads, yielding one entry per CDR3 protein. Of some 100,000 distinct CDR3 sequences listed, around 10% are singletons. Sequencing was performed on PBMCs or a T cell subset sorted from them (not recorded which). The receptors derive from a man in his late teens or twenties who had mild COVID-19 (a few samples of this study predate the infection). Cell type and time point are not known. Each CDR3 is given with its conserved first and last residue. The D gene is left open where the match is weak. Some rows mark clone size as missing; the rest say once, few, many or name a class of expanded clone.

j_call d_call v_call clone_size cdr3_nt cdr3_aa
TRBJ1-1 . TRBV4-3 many TGCGCCAGCAGCCAAGACAGTCAGACTGAAGCTTTCTTT CASSQDSQTEAFF
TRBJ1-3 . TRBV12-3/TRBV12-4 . TGTGCCAGCAGTATCGGGACCGGCCTGGCCACCATATATTTT CASSIGTGLATIYF
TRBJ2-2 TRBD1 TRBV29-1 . TGCAGCGTTACGGACAGGGGGGTCGGGGAGCTGTTTTTT CSVTDRGVGELFF
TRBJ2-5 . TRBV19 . TGTGCCAGTAGTACCGGTCCGCATGGGGAGACCCAGTACTTC CASSTGPHGETQYF
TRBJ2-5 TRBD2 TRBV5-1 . TGCGCCAGCAGCTGGACTCCGGGAGGGTTCGTAGCAGAGACCCAGTACTTC CASSWTPGGFVAETQYF
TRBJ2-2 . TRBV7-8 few TGTGCCAGCAGCTTATCCCCCGGGGAGCTGTTTTTT CASSLSPGELFF
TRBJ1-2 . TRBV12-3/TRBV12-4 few TGTGCCAGTAGGCCGGGACACGACTATGGCTACACCTTC CASRPGHDYGYTF
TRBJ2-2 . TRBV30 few TGTGCCTGGAGTGGACAGGAGAGCAACACCGGGGAGCTGTTTTTT CAWSGQESNTGELFF
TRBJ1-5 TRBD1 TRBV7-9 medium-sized TGTGCCAGCAGCTTGGGACAGTCCAATCAGCCCCAGCATTTT CASSLGQSNQPQHF
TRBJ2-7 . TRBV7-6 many TGTGCCAGCAGCCCCGGCCAGGGCCCATACGAGCAGTACTTC CASSPGQGPYEQYF
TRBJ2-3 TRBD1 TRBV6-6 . TGTGCCAGCAGTTTTACAGGGGTCCCCACAGATACGCAGTATTTT CASSFTGVPTDTQYF
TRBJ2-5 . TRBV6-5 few TGTGCCAGCAGTTCCAGCCAGGGAGGCGAGACCCAGTACTTC CASSSSQGGETQYF
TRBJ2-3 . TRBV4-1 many TGCGCCAGCAGCCAAGTTAGGGCGGCCACAGATACGCAGTATTTT CASSQVRAATDTQYF
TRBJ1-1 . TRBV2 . TGTGCCAGCAGGCCGTGGGGCGCTGAAGCTTTCTTT CASRPWGAEAFF
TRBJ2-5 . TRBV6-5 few TGTGCCAGCAGTCAATCCGGCGCTAGAGTCTGGGAGACCCAGTACTTC CASSQSGARVWETQYF
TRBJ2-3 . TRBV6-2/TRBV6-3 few TGTGCCAGCGGAAGGCCGGCTGAACCCGCAGATACGCAGTATTTT CASGRPAEPADTQYF
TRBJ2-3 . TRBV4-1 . TGCGCCAGCAGCCACCTGGCAGATACGCAGTATTTT CASSHLADTQYF
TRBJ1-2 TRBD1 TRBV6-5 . TGTGCCAGCAGTTTAAGGACAGGGGGCGACTATGGCTACACCTTC CASSLRTGGDYGYTF
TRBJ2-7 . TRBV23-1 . TGCGCCAGCAGTCACCATGGACAGAGACAGTACTATACCTACGAGCAGTACTTC CASSHHGQRQYYTYEQYF
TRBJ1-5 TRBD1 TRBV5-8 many TGTGCCAGCAGCCTAGGACAGGGATTACAGCCCCAGCATTTT CASSLGQGLQPQHF
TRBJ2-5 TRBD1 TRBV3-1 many TGTGCCAGCAGGCAACAGGGGGCGCGGGAGACCCAGTACTTC CASRQQGARETQYF
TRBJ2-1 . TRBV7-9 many TGTGCCAGCAGCTTAGTGAGTGAAGAGCAGTTCTTC CASSLVSEEQFF
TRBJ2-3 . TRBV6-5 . TGTGCCAGCAGTTACGTGGCAGGCCTCACAGATACGCAGTATTTT CASSYVAGLTDTQYF
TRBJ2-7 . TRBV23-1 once TGCGCCAGTCCACTTAACTGGGACTCCTACGAGCAGTACTTC CASPLNWDSYEQYF
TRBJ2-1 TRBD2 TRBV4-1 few TGCGCCAGCAGCCGACCCCCCCTAGCGGGGGGATCCAATGAGCAGTTCTTC CASSRPPLAGGSNEQFF
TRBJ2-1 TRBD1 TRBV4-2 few TGTGCCAGCAGCCGCCGACAGGGGGTCGATGAGCAGTTCTTC CASSRRQGVDEQFF
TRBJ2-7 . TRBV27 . TGTGCCAGCAGTTTAGGGTTTGGGATCTCCTACGAGCAGTACTTC CASSLGFGISYEQYF
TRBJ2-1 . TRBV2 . TGTGCCAGCAGTGATGCGGGGAATGAGCAGTTCTTC CASSDAGNEQFF
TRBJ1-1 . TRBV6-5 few TGTGCCAGCAGCAGGGACCCCCGGACTGAAGCTTTCTTT CASSRDPRTEAFF
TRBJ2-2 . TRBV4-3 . TGCGCCAGCAGCCAATCTGGGGGCGAGGCCGGGGAGCTGTTTTTT CASSQSGGEAGELFF
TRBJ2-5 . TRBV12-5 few TGTGCTAGTGGTTTGAAGTTCCAAGAGACCCAGTACTTC CASGLKFQETQYF
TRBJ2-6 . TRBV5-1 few TGCGCCAGCAGGAACTACCCCTTAACTGGGGCCAACGTCCTGACTTTC CASRNYPLTGANVLTF
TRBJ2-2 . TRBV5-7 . TGTGCCAGCAGCCCGGAAGGGCCCCGGGCGAACACCGGGGAGCTGTTTTTT CASSPEGPRANTGELFF
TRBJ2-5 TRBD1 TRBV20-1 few TGCAGTGCTAGTTGGGACAGACACCAAGAGACCCAGTACTTC CSASWDRHQETQYF
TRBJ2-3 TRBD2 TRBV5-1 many TGCGCCAGCAGCTTGCGGCTAGCGGGGGCCCGTTTTAGCACAGATACGCAGTATTTT CASSLRLAGARFSTDTQYF
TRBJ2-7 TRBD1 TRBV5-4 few TGTGCCAGCAGCTTAGGGACAGCCAGCTCCTACGAGCAGTACTTC CASSLGTASSYEQYF
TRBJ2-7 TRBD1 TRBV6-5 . TGTGCCAGCAGAAAGGACTCGGGGACAGGGAGCTCCTACGAGCAGTACTTC CASRKDSGTGSSYEQYF
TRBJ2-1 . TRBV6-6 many TGTGCCATTTGGTCGACAGGAGCCTACAATGAGCAGTTCTTC CAIWSTGAYNEQFF
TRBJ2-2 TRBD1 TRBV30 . TGTGCCTGGAGTCGGACAGGGAGCGGGGAGCTGTTTTTT CAWSRTGSGELFF